The T cell receptor (beta chain) described here comes from a study of PD-L1 blockade in urothelial cancer. This CDR3 contains 13 residues. CDR1 and CDR2 (germline): SNHLY, FYNNEI. Trimming removed 6 bases at V and 14 bases at J, with 21 bases between. Sequencing was performed with immunoSEQ multiplex PCR; in TCRdb, only in-frame clones are kept and a portion is missing. The sample consists of tens of thousands of clones, about 85% of them appearing once. Time point specified: pretreatment peripheral blood. The sequence came from a man aged 65 to 85 with urothelial cancer. The sample was PBMCs, taken around atezolizumab (anti-PD-L1) treatment. The V and J genes are TRBV2 and TRBJ2-3; D call uncertain. CDR3: CASRGYLNRYAYF. The CDR3 DNA sequence: TGTGCCAGCAGGGGTTACTTGAACAGATACGCGTATTTT. Full variable domain (missing parts from reference TRBV2 and TRBJ2-3): EPEVTQTPSHQVTQMGQEVILRCVPISNHLYFYWYRQILGQKVEFLVSFYNNEISEKSEIFDDQFSVERPDGSNFTLKIRSTKLEDSAMYFCASRGYLNRYAYFGPGTRLTVL.